These 23 T cell receptor beta chains were all obtained from the same sample, sequenced in a study of spatial heterogeneity in lung cancer. TCRdb re-derived calls from the 5' RACE reads in MiXCR, one entry per CDR3 protein. The sample yields some 45,000 distinct CDR3 sequences, 10% to 15% seen once. The sample's time point: sample taken at primary tumor resection. Unsorted whole RNA from tumor, nontumor lung or frozen PBMC underwent sequencing. The source material was PBMCs, sampled at surgery. The source of these receptors is a female donor with early-stage non-small cell lung cancer.

This clonotype was detected only a few times. The V gene is TRBV5-6, the J gene TRBJ1-2, with D maybe TRBD1 (5 bases). Trimming removed 1 base from V and 0 bases from J, with 13 bases in between. CDR3 length equals 16 residues. Germline-derived CDR1 and CDR2 are SGHDT and YYEEEE. CDR3 amino acids: CASSLLGGTPNYGYTF. Here the CDR3 DNA reads TGTGCCAGCAGCTTGTTGGGGGGAACTCCTAACTATGGCTACACCTTC.

V usage is TRBV18 and J usage is TRBJ2-2, with D hard to call. The CDR3 spans 17 residues. CDR1 is KGHSH and CDR2 is LQKENI in the germline V gene. The V gene lost 3 bases and the J gene lost 0 bases, with 14 bases spanning the gap. This CDR3 is CASSPLSTMTNTGELFF. As DNA, the CDR3 is TGTGCCAGCTCACCTTTATCTACTATGACGAACACCGGGGAGCTGTTTTTT.

The chain couples TRBV27 to TRBJ2-7, with 10 bases identical to TRBD2. The V and J ends lost 5 bases and 7 bases, in that order; junction bases with no gene match: 8. The V gene's germline CDR1 is MNHEY and CDR2 SMNVEV (reference sequence). This CDR3 region has 14 residues. DNA for the CDR3: TGTGCCAGCAGTCCTAGCGGGGGCCCGGGGGAGCAGTACTTC. Translating gives CASSPSGGPGEQYF.

This chain uses TRBV5-1 with TRBJ2-1; TRBD2 matches 11 bases. Trimming took 4 bases from V and 5 from J; bases not matched to a gene: 11. CDR1 is SGHRS and CDR2 is YFSETQ in the germline V gene. This CDR3 has 17 amino acids. CDR3 in amino acids: CASSRNPLAGGDNEQFF. The DNA for the CDR3 is TGCGCCAGCAGCCGAAACCCTCTAGCGGGGGGCGACAATGAGCAGTTCTTC.

As for this clonotype: Germline is not matched at one junction end, which may reflect a read error. The genes are TRBV7-9 and TRBJ2-3; D tentatively reads TRBD1 or TRBD2 (5 bases each). CDR3 length: 17 residues. CDR1 and CDR2 from the germline V gene are SEHNR and FQNEAQ (reference sequence). Written as DNA, the CDR3 is TGTGTCAGCAGCTTAGGGGAGACCGCGGGTTCCACAGATACGCAGTATTTT. Translating it yields CVSSLGETAGSTDTQYF.

The table lists this clonotype with many counts. The rearrangement joins TRBV11-1 to TRBJ2-1, with 10 bases aligning to TRBD2. Germline trimming cut 5 bases from V and 4 bases from J; bases unmatched to any gene: 5. Germline V lookup: CDR1 SGHAT, CDR2 FQDESV (reference sequence). There are 15 residues in the CDR3. The CDR3 reads CASSTRTSGYNEQFF. The CDR3 DNA is TGTGCCAGCAGCACTCGGACTAGCGGTTACAATGAGCAGTTCTTC.

As regards this clonotype: One end of the junction is discordant with germline, which a read error may explain. CDR3 DNA sequence: TGTGCCAGCAACCAAAAGGTAGCCAAAAACATTCAGTACTTC. Amino acids: CASNQKVAKNIQYF. This sequence joins TRBV3-1 and TRBJ2-4, with D uncertain. The CDR3 length is 14 residues. CDR1 is LGHDT and CDR2 is YNNKEL in the germline V gene (reference sequence). The full variable domain, in which reference TRBV3-1 and TRBJ2-4 provide the parts outside the CDR3, is DTAVSQTPKYLVTQMGNDKSIKCEQNLGHDTMYWYKQDSKKFLKIMFSYNNKELIINETVPNRFSPKSPDKAHLNLHINSLELGDSAVYFCASNQKVAKNIQYFGAGTRLSVL.

The chain joins TRBV19 to TRBJ1-1; D is possibly TRBD1 (5 bases). Germline loops: CDR1 LNHDA, CDR2 SQIVND (reference sequence). This CDR3 spans 13 amino acids. The V and J ends lost 7 bases and 0 bases respectively, with 9 bases between them. The CDR3 loop is CASKEDMNTEAFF. DNA for the CDR3: TGTGCCAGTAAAGAGGACATGAACACTGAAGCTTTCTTT.

The rearrangement links TRBV7-2 to TRBJ2-1, with unresolved D. Trimming cost V 1 base and J 9 bases, with 10 bases left between them. This CDR3 spans 13 amino acids. Looked up from germline, CDR1 is SGHTA and CDR2 is FQGNSA. The CDR3 DNA follows: TGTGCCAGCAGCTTAGGCGGCACTCGTGAGCAGTTCTTC. Its translation is CASSLGGTREQFF.

This clonotype was seen only a few times. The V and J genes are TRBV4-2 and TRBJ1-6, with 9 bases identical to TRBD1. The trim removed 6 bases at V and 7 bases at J, leaving 4 bases unmatched. Germline values: CDR1 LGHNA, CDR2 YNFKEQ. This CDR3 comprises 14 residues. This CDR3 reads CASSRGQGNSPLHF. The CDR3 DNA sequence: TGTGCCAGCAGTAGGGGACAGGGAAATTCACCCCTCCACTTT.

Ten or more counts support this clonotype. The rearrangement links TRBV5-1 to TRBJ1-2; TRBD1 might be the D (5 bases). This CDR3 region has 16 residues. The germline V gene encodes CDR1 SGHRS and CDR2 YFSETQ. Trimming took off 7 bases at V and 4 bases at J, with 23 bases between the two ends. CDR3 DNA: TGCGCCAGCCCTGACCCTCTCGACAGAGAACTCTATGGCTACACCTTC. As protein: CASPDPLDRELYGYTF.

V and J are TRBV9 and TRBJ1-2, with D tentatively TRBD1 (5 bases). The germline V gene encodes CDR1 SGDLS and CDR2 YYNGEE. This CDR3 has 16 residues. V was pared by 4 bases and J by 4 bases, with 20 bases between. In DNA form, the CDR3 reads TGTGCCAGCAGCCCGAGAGGAGACAGCCAACTCTATGGCTACACCTTC. Amino acid sequence: CASSPRGDSQLYGYTF.

The chain uses TRBV30 and TRBJ2-7; possibly TRBD2 for D (6 bases). The V end lost 6 bases, the J end lost 0 bases, and 12 bases lay between the germline ends. This CDR3 contains 13 residues. Germline values: CDR1 GTSNPN, CDR2 SVGIG (reference sequence). CDR3 loop: CACTAGSSYEQYF. The DNA for the CDR3 is TGTGCCTGTACGGCGGGGAGCTCCTACGAGCAGTACTTC.

The chain links TRBV12-3 or TRBV12-4 to TRBJ1-5; 7 positions agree with TRBD1. The J segment lost 16 bases and the V segment lost 5 bases, leaving 11 bases of the junction unmatched. The CDR3 is 12 amino acids. The CDR3 DNA is TGTGCCAGCAGTACGAACCTAGGGACAGTACATTTT. This gives the protein CASSTNLGTVHF.

This clonotype was seen a handful of times. The chain joins TRBV7-8 to TRBJ1-6; perhaps TRBD1 as D (6 bases). Germline V gives CDR1 SGHVS, CDR2 FQNEAQ. The CDR3 has 16 amino acids. Trimming left V 0 bases short and J 6 bases short, with 12 bases between. The CDR3 coding sequence is TGTGCCAGCAGCTTAGCTGCACAGGGCGGTAATTCACCCCTCCACTTT. The encoded protein is CASSLAAQGGNSPLHF.

The chain links TRBV20-1 to TRBJ2-1; D is undetermined. CDR1 is DFQATT and CDR2 is SNEGSKA in the germline V gene (reference sequence). The V end was cut by 3 bases, the J end by 6 bases, with 15 bases between. The CDR3 runs 14 residues. This CDR3 reads CSASTTNFANEQFF. CDR3 coding DNA: TGCAGTGCTAGCACCACAAATTTCGCCAATGAGCAGTTCTTC.

V and J are TRBV5-1 and TRBJ2-3; 12 bases line up with TRBD2. Germline V gene lookup returns CDR1 SGHRS and CDR2 YFSETQ. The trim removed 5 bases at V and 2 bases at J, leaving 6 bases unmatched. This CDR3 comprises 16 residues. CDR3 in amino acids: CASRGPSGGATDTQYF. CDR3 DNA: TGCGCCAGCAGAGGGCCTAGCGGGGGGGCCACAGATACGCAGTATTTT.

This clonotype was seen repeatedly, ten times or more. The chain carries TRBV6-4 and TRBJ1-6, with 8 bases that match TRBD1. The germline gives CDR1 MRHNA, CDR2 SNTAGT. The CDR3 contains 19 residues. The CDR3, as DNA: TGTGCTCTACAGTCGGGTGACAGGGGCAAGAGCTCCTATAATTCACCCCTCCACTTT. Translated, it gives CALQSGDRGKSSYNSPLHF.

This sequence joins TRBV6-2 or TRBV6-3 and TRBJ2-7; D is possibly TRBD2 (6 bases). The germline V and J ends were trimmed by 6 bases and 2 bases, with 14 bases remaining between them. Germline V gene lookup returns CDR1 MNHEY and CDR2 SVGEGT. The CDR3 consists of 14 residues. The CDR3 here is CASSLRDFTYEQYF. The CDR3 bases are TGTGCCAGCAGCCTTAGGGACTTCACCTACGAGCAGTACTTC.

This clonotype was found a few times. This CDR3 is CAWSGANARTDTQYF. CDR3 DNA sequence: TGTGCCTGGAGTGGGGCCAACGCGCGCACAGATACGCAGTATTTT. The chain joins TRBV30 to TRBJ2-3; D call uncertain. Germline assignment: CDR1 GTSNPN and CDR2 SVGIG (reference sequence). There are 15 residues in the CDR3. Trimming removed 1 base at V and 1 base at J, with 12 bases between.

The chain recombines TRBV5-5 with TRBJ1-6; 7 bases agree with TRBD1. The J segment lost 5 bases and the V segment lost 2 bases, leaving 1 base of the junction unmatched. Germline V gene sequence: CDR1 SGHKS, CDR2 YYEKEE (reference sequence). The CDR3 spans 14 residues. In nucleotides, the CDR3 is TGTGCCAGCAGCTTCGGGACAGATAATTCACCCCTCCACTTT. As protein: CASSFGTDNSPLHF.

V usage is TRBV19 and J usage is TRBJ2-3; D might be TRBD1 (6 bases). CDR1 and CDR2 (germline): LNHDA, SQIVND (reference sequence). Trimming shortened V by 3 bases and J by 2 bases, and 9 bases separated the two germline ends. This CDR3 region has 14 residues. The CDR3 sequence is CASSILGATDTQYF. In DNA form, the CDR3 reads TGTGCCAGTAGTATTCTGGGGGCCACAGATACGCAGTATTTT.

This clonotype was seen more than once but under ten times. V usage is TRBV7-2 and J usage is TRBJ2-1; tentatively, D is TRBD2 (7 bases). The V gene's germline CDR1 is SGHTA and CDR2 FQGNSA. Deletions cut 8 bases from V and 2 bases from J, with 10 bases between. The length of the CDR3 is 13 residues. The CDR3, as DNA: TGTGCCAGCGGGGGGGCAGCCTACAATGAGCAGTTCTTC. Residues: CASGGAAYNEQFF.